This T cell receptor (beta chain) is from a study of T cells in Graves' hyperthyroidism and ophthalmopathy. Authors of the study amplified TCR beta CDR3 regions from RNA transcripts. During a first-round RT-PCR of the TCR CDR3, the HTBI primer set was used. Via MiXCR, TCRdb re-called the multiplex PCR reads, giving one row per CDR3 protein. The sample contains about 350,000 distinct CDR3 sequences, about a sixth of which appear only once. Study-wide results and limits: Most thyroid clonotypes with frequency above 0.001 were detected in blood. Stable hyperthyroidism was separated from ophthalmopathy by a model based on 13 V-J features. Progression to ophthalmopathy was predicted a median of roughly 6.6 months early.

Germline assignment: CDR1 LNHDA and CDR2 SQIVND (reference sequence). This CDR3 has 16 residues. With 1 base removed from V and 3 bases from J, the gap between germline ends came to 15 bases. The sample holds many counts of this clonotype. Its target is not known. This sequence joins TRBV19 and TRBJ1-2; D is ambiguous. The receptor's source is a woman in her 40s with Graves' ophthalmopathy. The sample consisted of blood. The CDR3 region is CASSIADEAPYYGYTF. The CDR3 nucleotides read TGTGCCAGTAGTATAGCCGATGAAGCTCCCTACTATGGCTACACCTTC.